Detailed here is one TCR beta chain. The data were taken from a study of T cell changes during pregnancy in multiple sclerosis. This CDR3 has 15 amino acids. Germline V CDR1 and CDR2: LGHNA, YSLEER. Trimming took 3 bases from V and 8 from J; bases not matched to a gene: 8. Sequenced by immunoSEQ multiplex PCR; TCRdb stores in-frame clones only, minus some. Seen here are around 24,000 clones, about nine tenths observed once, and the top ten hold 8%. The genes are TRBV4-3 and TRBJ2-2, with 8 bases lining up with TRBD1. Source: CD8+ T cells from peripheral blood mononuclear cells, taken in the first trimester of pregnancy. The sequence came from a female donor in good health, enrolled as a control in a pregnancy study. The CDR3 nucleotides read TGCGCCAGCAGCCACGAAACAGGGGGACCGGGGGAGCTGTTTTTT. The encoded protein is CASSHETGGPGELFF.